This T cell receptor (beta chain) was observed in a study of blood T cell repertoires in COVID-19. Profiling relied on immunoSEQ multiplex PCR, and the TCRdb table lists in-frame clones only, not all of them. This table has 150,000 to 180,000 clones, approximately 85% appearing once. This CDR3 spans 16 amino acids. V shed 0 bases, J shed 1 base, and the junction held 7 bases outside the gene matches. The germline V gene has CDR1 GTSNPN and CDR2 SVGIG (reference sequence). Enrolment of Seattle patients took place during active infection, and they were followed longitudinally. V gene TRBV30 combines with J gene TRBJ1-2, with 8 positions matching TRBD1. The receptor comes from a man aged 60 to 75 with COVID-19, enrolled during active disease. Sequenced sample: peripheral blood. The CDR3 here is CAWSVQGANINYGYTF. The CDR3 coding sequence is TGTGCCTGGAGTGTCCAGGGGGCTAATATTAACTATGGCTACACCTTC.